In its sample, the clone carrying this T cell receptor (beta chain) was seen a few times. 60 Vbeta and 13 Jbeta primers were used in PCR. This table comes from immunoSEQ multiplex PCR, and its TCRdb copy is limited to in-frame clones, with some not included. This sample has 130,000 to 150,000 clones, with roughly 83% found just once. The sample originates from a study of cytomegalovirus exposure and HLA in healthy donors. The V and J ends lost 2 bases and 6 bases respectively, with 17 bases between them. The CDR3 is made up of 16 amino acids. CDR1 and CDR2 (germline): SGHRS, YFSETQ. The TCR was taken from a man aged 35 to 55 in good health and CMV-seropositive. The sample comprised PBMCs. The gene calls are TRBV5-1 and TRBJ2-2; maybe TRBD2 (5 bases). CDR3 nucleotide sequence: TGCGCCAGCAGCTTCACAGCCGGGAAAGGAGCCGGGGAGCTGTTTTTT. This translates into CASSFTAGKGAGELFF.